Listed here are 3 T cell receptor beta chains from one sample, sequenced in a study of shared clonotypes between healthy human individuals. Generated by immunoSEQ multiplex PCR, the TCRdb table keeps only in-frame clones and is missing some. The data show about 530,000 clones, less than 96% seen once. Sequencing was carried out using naive CD4+ T cells sorted from blood. This sample's subset: CD45RA+ positively selected. All receptors come from a woman aged 25 to 45 in good health.

This chain joins TRBV9 and TRBJ1-6, with D hard to call. CDR1 is SGDLS, CDR2 YYNGEE, per germline. The CDR3 sequence is 15 residues long. V was trimmed by 3 bases and J by 6 bases, leaving 13 bases between them. The CDR3 nucleotides are TGTGCCAGCAGCGGATTTCCCACCAGTAATTCACCCCTCCACTTT. This translates into CASSGFPTSNSPLHF.

The genes are TRBV15 and TRBJ1-1, with a possible D match to TRBD1 (5 bases). Trimming stripped 4 bases from V and 4 bases from J, with 19 bases between. CDR1 and CDR2 (germline): LNHNV, YYDKDF (reference sequence). This CDR3 is 16 amino acids long. The CDR3 DNA sequence: TGTGCCACCAGCACAGGGATCCGGGGGGTTGGCACTGAAGCTTTCTTT. Protein product: CATSTGIRGVGTEAFF.

V gene TRBV28 combines with J gene TRBJ2-7; D could derive from TRBD1 or TRBD2 (6 bases each). Germline loops: CDR1 MDHEN, CDR2 SYDVKM. V was pared by 6 bases and J by 1 base, with 22 bases between. This CDR3 is 17 amino acids long. The CDR3 bases are TGTGCCAGCAGACTAGGGGGTGGGGGACTCACGTCCTACGAGCAGTACTTC. It specifies CASRLGGGGLTSYEQYF.